This section outlines one T cell receptor beta chain sequence together with its context. This clone's antigen is unknown. No much larger clone is present one base from it, and per-base qualities are unavailable. To be included, a participant needed at least one PBMC sample from before ART initiation plus at least two post-ART samples. Treatment was received in the United States of America by all participants with HIV. Cryopreserved samples of 1-10 million PBMC were thawed and washed before DNA extraction. At the time of the earliest PBMC sample, participants with HIV were aged between roughly 20 and 60 years. PBMC samples from each participant spanned 1-4 timepoints before ART initiation and 2-8 timepoints after ART initiation, with a median of 7 samples. For every participant, serial HIV viral load, CD4+ T-cell count, ART history and demographic data were obtained. Genomic DNA was extracted from unsorted PBMC with a Qiagen kit on a QIAcube, processed in batches of 12 samples.

The immunoSEQ hsTCRB v3.0 assay was used at survey level resolution for TRB variable region sequencing. The targeted TRB sequencing depth was about 35,000-55,000 T-cell genomes per sample. Pooled TRB libraries were sequenced on an Illumina MiSeq with a v3 150-cycle kit. The study's own analysis went as follows. Analysis of repertoires was carried out in R inside a reproducible Nextflow workflow spanning QC, data transformation and analysis. LymphoSeq2, an R package for exploring AIRR-Seq data, was used to implement custom analyses. A handful of samples yielding fewer than 5000 total TRB sequences were excluded, leaving around 190 analyzed HIV repertoires. Among the 180 to 200 retained HIV repertoires, some 60 were collected before ART initiation and 120 to 140 were collected after ART initiation. Repertoires were downsampled to 5000 TRB nucleotide sequences, with summary statistics averaged over 100 downsampling iterations. The analysis kept only TRB sequences whose CDR3 regions were at least seven amino acids long. Two measures captured diversity: a Shannon entropy-derived clonality score and the Gini coefficient. In the repertoire networks, any two of the top 5000 CDR3 amino acid sequences were linked whenever the two sequences differed by an edit distance of one. For TRB CDR3 amino acid sequences, GLIPH2 was used to predict antigen specificity groups and MHC restriction. To flag known associations with CMV, EBV, HIV or tissue antigens, CDR3 amino acid sequences were compared against VDJdb and McPAS-TCR. Pre-ART, post-ART and control groups were compared with Wilcoxon signed-rank tests and Holm-Bonferroni correction. TCRdb limited this immuneACCESS table to in-frame rearrangements with V and J called. A share of clones is missing; checked studies link under half to unresolved V genes, and the rest is unexplained. That table gives V, J and clone size, and the DNA gave D and trimming. The sample records 15,000 to 20,000 clones, 60% to 80% of which are singletons. The ten largest account for about 15% of the sample.

The CDR3 contains 15 residues, cysteine and phenylalanine counted. Only the CDR3 region is kept as DNA, spanning 45 bases read in frame from base 1. The germline ends are 8 bases apart after V is trimmed by 1 base and J by 1 base. Via the germline V gene, CDR1 is SGHVS and CDR2 FQNEAQ. This sample was taken from a study of long-term antiretroviral therapy in people with HIV (dated 2022 in TCRdb). Background for the entire study: The earliest samples were collected roughly a decade before the 2015 WHO recommendation for immediate ART, at a time when ART was usually postponed until CD4 counts fell. A retrospective serial study tested whether changes in peripheral blood TRB repertoire composition and diversity were associated with ART initiation and durable HIV suppression. The cohort contributed 150 to 200 cryopreserved PBMC samples from fewer than 35 adults with confirmed HIV infection, collected serially over a mean of around six years (range 1-12). About 35% of the 30 participants with HIV were female. No cross-contamination during QIAcube processing was seen in test extractions of a monoclonal T-cell line run alongside roughly 35 polyclonal samples.

On the study overall, not on this receptor specifically: Samples dated from the mid-2000s to the late 2010s, and the ART regimens used may be less effective than current ones. HIV repertoires had narrower CDR3 length ranges than controls, and the network structure suggested an antigen-experienced repertoire that shifted only slightly toward naive after ART. A significant increase in TRB diversity was found to be associated with ART initiation, although TRB diversity was observed to remain significantly below that of transplant donor controls even after long-term ART. Limited PBMC availability meant only the TCR beta chain was sequenced, without alpha chain pairing. Expanded TRB clones identified before ART initiation dominated the repertoire across all time points, though the dominance fluctuated and decreased in many PLHIV after ART. Because cell numbers in pre-ART samples were limited, unsorted PBMC were profiled instead of sorted CD4+ and CD8+ T cells. Inferences about post-ART repertoire changes are limited because no data were available on ART adherence, viral resistance or therapy changes.

The sequencing here drew on unsorted PBMCs, taken 2.1 years before starting antiretroviral therapy. The clonotype comes from a man aged 25-40 years with HIV. The chain couples TRBV7-8 to TRBJ1-5; tentative D gene TRBD1, with 5 bases matching. The sequenced DNA: TGTGCCAGCAGCTTAGGGGGGTGGAGCAATCAGCCCCAGCATTTT. It encodes CASSLGGWSNQPQHF.